This record covers a single TCR beta chain. Antigen unknown. This sample was taken from a study of cytomegalovirus exposure and HLA in healthy donors. This CDR3 has 14 amino acids. V lost 5 bases and J lost 3, with 13 bases in between. Germline CDR1 SEHNR, CDR2 FQNEAQ (reference sequence). The PCR used 60 Vbeta and 13 Jbeta primers. Using immunoSEQ multiplex PCR, the repertoire was profiled, and TCRdb retains in-frame clones only, with some absent. This repertoire shows roughly 100,000 clones, around 63% found once; its top ten account for roughly 3.2%. Broader study findings: Reported findings show TCR beta sequences accurately forecast HLA-A and HLA-B alleles in most subjects. The classifier, whose performance was assessed in both the original and validation cohorts, reportedly diagnosed cytomegalovirus status with high specificity and sensitivity. Analysis performed later showed TCR beta chains linked to HLA being more clonally expanded than equally common others.

The sequencing input was PBMCs. The TCR sequence derives from a man between 25 and 39 years old in good health and CMV-seronegative. The V and J genes are TRBV7-9 and TRBJ1-1, with TRBD1 as a possible D gene (5 bases). The CDR3 spells CASSNQGWDTEAFF. CDR3 DNA: TGTGCCAGCAGCAACCAGGGTTGGGACACTGAAGCTTTCTTT.